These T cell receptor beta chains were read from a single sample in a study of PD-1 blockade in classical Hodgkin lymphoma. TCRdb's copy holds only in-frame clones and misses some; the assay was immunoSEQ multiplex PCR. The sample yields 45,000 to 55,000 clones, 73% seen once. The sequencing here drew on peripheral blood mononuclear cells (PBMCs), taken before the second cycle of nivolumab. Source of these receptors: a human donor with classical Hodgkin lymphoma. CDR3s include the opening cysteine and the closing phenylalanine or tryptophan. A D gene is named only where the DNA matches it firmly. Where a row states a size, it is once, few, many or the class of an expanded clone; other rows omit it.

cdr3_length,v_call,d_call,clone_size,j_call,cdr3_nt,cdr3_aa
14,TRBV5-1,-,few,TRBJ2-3,TGCGCCAGCAGCGTCCGACTAGTCTCAGATACGCAGTATTTT,CASSVRLVSDTQYF
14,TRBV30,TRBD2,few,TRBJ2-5,TGTGCCTGGAGTTTCTGGACTAGCGAAGAGACCCAGTACTTC,CAWSFWTSEETQYF
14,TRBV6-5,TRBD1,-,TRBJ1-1,TGTGCCAGCGATTTAAGACAGGGTGGGAGTCGGGCTTTCTTT,CASDLRQGGSRAFF
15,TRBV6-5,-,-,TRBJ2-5,TGTGCCAGCAGCCATAGCGTAGGCCCCCAAGAGACCCAGTACTTC,CASSHSVGPQETQYF
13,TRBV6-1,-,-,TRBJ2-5,TGTGCCAGCAGTGGTATATCACAAGAGACCCAGTACTTC,CASSGISQETQYF
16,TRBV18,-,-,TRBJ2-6,TGTGCCAGCTCCCCCCAGGCAGGGGTTGGGGCCAACGTCCTGACTTTC,CASSPQAGVGANVLTF
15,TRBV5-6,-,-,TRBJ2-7,TGTGCCAGCAGCTTGCAGTATGGGACCGCCTACGAGCAGTACTTC,CASSLQYGTAYEQYF
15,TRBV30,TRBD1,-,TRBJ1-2,TGTGCCTGGAGTCTCGGGGGGACAGGGGCCTATGGCTACACCTTC,CAWSLGGTGAYGYTF
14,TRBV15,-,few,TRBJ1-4,TGTGCCACCAGCGAGGGGTGGCTTAATGAAAAACTGTTTTTT,CATSEGWLNEKLFF
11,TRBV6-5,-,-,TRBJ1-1,TGTGCCAGCAGTTATTCCACTGAAGCTTTCTTT,CASSYSTEAFF
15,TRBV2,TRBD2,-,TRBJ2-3,TGTGCCAGCAGTTTGGCTAGCGGGAGAACAGATACGCAGTATTTT,CASSLASGRTDTQYF
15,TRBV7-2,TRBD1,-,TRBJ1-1,TGTGCCAGCCAAAAAATGGGACAGCACTCGGGCGAAGCTTTCTTT,CASQKMGQHSGEAFF
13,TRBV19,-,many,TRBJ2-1,TGTGCCAGTAGCCTTAGAGGGGGCAATGAGCAGTTCTTC,CASSLRGGNEQFF
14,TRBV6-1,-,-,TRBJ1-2,TGTGCCAGCAGACTCCAGGAGGGCACCTATGGCTACACCTTC,CASRLQEGTYGYTF
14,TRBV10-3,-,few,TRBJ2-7,TGTGCCATCAGTGTGGGAACACCTTCCTACGAGCAGTACTTC,CAISVGTPSYEQYF
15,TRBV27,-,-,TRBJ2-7,TGTGCCAGCAGTCCCCGACAGGCCTCCCGCTACGAGCAGTACTTC,CASSPRQASRYEQYF
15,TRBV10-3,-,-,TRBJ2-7,TGTGCCATCAGTGCCCCTCTCCACGGGGGTTACGAGCAGTACTTC,CAISAPLHGGYEQYF
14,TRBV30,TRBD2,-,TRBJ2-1,TGTGCCTGGTCTCTAGCGGGAGTTCTCGGGGAGCAGTTCTTC,CAWSLAGVLGEQFF
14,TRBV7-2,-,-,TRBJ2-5,TGTGCCAGCAGCTTCAAGGGTTCGAGAGAGACCCAGTACTTC,CASSFKGSRETQYF
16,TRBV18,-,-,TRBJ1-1,TGTGCCAGCTCATCGAAAACCGGGACGATGAACACTGAAGCTTTCTTT,CASSSKTGTMNTEAFF
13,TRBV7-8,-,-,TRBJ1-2,TGTGCCAGCAGCCCGGGGACTTCCTATGGCTACACCTTC,CASSPGTSYGYTF
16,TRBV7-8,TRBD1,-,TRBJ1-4,TGTGCCAGCAGCTTAGGTGGGGGGACAGTTAATGAAAAACTGTTTTTT,CASSLGGGTVNEKLFF
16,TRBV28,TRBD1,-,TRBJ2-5,TGTGCCAGCATTCAAGACAGGGGCATGTACCAAGAGACCCAGTACTTC,CASIQDRGMYQETQYF
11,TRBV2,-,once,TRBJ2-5,TGTGCCAGCAGTGTTTTCCAGGGGCAGTACTTC,CASSVFQGQYF
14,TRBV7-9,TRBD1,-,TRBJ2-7,TGTGCCAGTAGCGACCGGACAGGGGCCGTCGAGCAGTACTTC,CASSDRTGAVEQYF
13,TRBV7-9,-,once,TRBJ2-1,TGTGCCAGCAGCTTACTCGGTGGTGATGAGCAGTTCTTC,CASSLLGGDEQFF
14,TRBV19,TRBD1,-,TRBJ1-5,TGTGCCAGTGGCGAGACAGGGGCCAGACAGCCCCAGCATTTT,CASGETGARQPQHF
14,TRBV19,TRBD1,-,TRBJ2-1,TGTGCCAGTAGGGGACAGGGCTTCTACAATGAGCAGTTCTTC,CASRGQGFYNEQFF
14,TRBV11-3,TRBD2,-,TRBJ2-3,TGTGCCAGCAGCGCGGGGTACGCGGGAGAGTCGCAGTATTTT,CASSAGYAGESQYF
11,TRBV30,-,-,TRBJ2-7,TGTGCCACACAGGAGGGTTACGAGCAGTACTTC,CATQEGYEQYF
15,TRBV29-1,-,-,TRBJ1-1,TGCAGCGTTGAAAGGACAGCTATCATGAACACTGAAGCTTTCTTT,CSVERTAIMNTEAFF
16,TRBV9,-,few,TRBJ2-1,TGTGCCAGCAGCGTAGCTGGCCTAGAGCCCTACAATGAGCAGTTCTTC,CASSVAGLEPYNEQFF
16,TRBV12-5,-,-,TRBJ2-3,TGTGCTAGTGGTTTTGGGCGGGGCGGTAGCACAGATACGCAGTATTTT,CASGFGRGGSTDTQYF
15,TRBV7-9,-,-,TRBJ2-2,TGTGCCAGCAGCTTAGCTCAGGGGGGCACCGGGGAGCTGTTTTTT,CASSLAQGGTGELFF
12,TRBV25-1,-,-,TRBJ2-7,TGTGCCAGCAGGGACAACAACTACGAGCAGTACTTC,CASRDNNYEQYF
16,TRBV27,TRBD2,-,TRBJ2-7,TGTGCCAGCAGTTTGAACGCCGGGACTAGCGTCCACGAGCAGTACTTC,CASSLNAGTSVHEQYF